This T cell receptor beta chain was recovered during a study of breast tumors, draining lymph nodes, adjacent tissues. Study findings and constraints: Tumor T cell lymph node origin was a supported hypothesis, not proven. Findings are consistent with lymph node origin and intratumoral expansion of most tumor T cells. Tumor repertoires ranked between lymph nodes and nontumor tissue in diversity, with V and J gene preferences.

Many counts were recorded for this clonotype. Its target is unknown. With V trimmed by 6 bases and J by 4 bases, 12 bases remained unmatched. The CDR3 runs 16 residues. Breast cancer patients provided tissue from their axillary draining lymph nodes. TCRdb reanalysed the multiplex PCR reads using MiXCR and keeps one entry per CDR3 protein. The table shows about 200,000 distinct CDR3 sequences, with 25% to 40% occurring only once. The specimen sequenced was axillary lymph node tissue. This TCR was sampled from a female donor with breast cancer. Some clones in this sample may be carry-over from other donors' samples. The genes are TRBV12-3 or TRBV12-4 and TRBJ2-1; the match to TRBD1 covers 7 bases. The CDR3 sequence: CASSNRGSSTYNEQFF. The CDR3 nucleotides are TGTGCCAGCAGCAACAGGGGCTCCTCCACTTACAATGAGCAGTTCTTC.